These 19 T cell receptor beta chains originate from one sample sequenced in a study of blood T cells in healthy people across ages. Using a J-beta primer mix together with a sample-barcoded 5' primer, a second PCR was run for about 6 to 11 cycles. Each CDR3 protein gets one entry after TCRdb re-called the 5' RACE reads with MiXCR. Of under 2 million distinct CDR3 sequences in the sample, 30% to 40% were seen once. The sample comprised blood. The receptor set was obtained from a woman younger than 45 in good health.

The chain uses TRBV7-8 and TRBJ2-5; tentative D call: TRBD2 (5 bases). V lost 7 bases and J 11 bases, leaving 23 bases between the germline ends. From germline, CDR1 is SGHVS and CDR2 FQNEAQ. The CDR3 extends over 14 amino acids. The CDR3 coding sequence is TGTGCCAGCACCAAAGTACAAGCCCCCGGGGAGCAGTACTTC. Translating it yields CASTKVQAPGEQYF.

V gene TRBV29-1 combines with J gene TRBJ2-7; either TRBD1 or TRBD2 may supply D (5 bases each). The ends were cut back, 6 bases at V and 3 bases at J, with 15 bases in the middle. The CDR3 runs to 13 residues. CDR1 is SQVTM, CDR2 ANQGSEA, per germline. The CDR3 loop is CSVQGDPGYEQYF. In nucleotides, the CDR3 is TGCAGCGTCCAAGGGGACCCTGGCTACGAGCAGTACTTC.

J is TRBJ2-7 and V is TRBV5-1; perhaps TRBD2 as D (6 bases). The length of the CDR3 is 15 residues. CDR1 SGHRS and CDR2 YFSETQ come from the germline V gene. Trimming took off 1 base at V and 3 bases at J, with 14 bases between the two ends. CDR3 residues: CASSLWDSGNYEQYF. DNA for the CDR3: TGCGCCAGCAGCTTGTGGGACTCGGGTAACTACGAGCAGTACTTC.

This chain uses TRBV6-6 with TRBJ1-2; D call uncertain. V lost 2 bases and J 4 bases, leaving 8 bases between the germline ends. Germline loops: CDR1 MNHNY, CDR2 SVGAGI (reference sequence). This CDR3 spans 13 amino acids. The CDR3 spells CASSYMASYGYTF. The CDR3, as DNA: TGTGCCAGCAGTTACATGGCATCCTATGGCTACACCTTC.

This chain joins TRBV7-9 and TRBJ1-1; possibly TRBD1 for D (5 bases). V lost 3 bases, J lost 10 bases, and 12 bases lay in between. The CDR3 covers 12 residues. Germline CDR1 SEHNR, CDR2 FQNEAQ (reference sequence). The DNA for the CDR3 is TGTGCCAGCAGCTTTACCAGGGATAGAGCTTTCTTT. Amino acids: CASSFTRDRAFF.

The gene calls are TRBV7-2 and TRBJ2-3; D possibly corresponds to TRBD2 (5 bases). The CDR3 runs 16 residues. The V and J ends lost 3 bases and 5 bases respectively, with 18 bases between them. CDR1 SGHTA and CDR2 FQGNSA come from the germline V gene. The CDR3 DNA reads as TGTGCCAGCAGCTTCGGGTCGGGGTGGGCGTTAGATACGCAGTATTTT. Its protein is CASSFGSGWALDTQYF.

The gene calls are TRBV4-1 and TRBJ2-5; tentatively, D is TRBD2 (7 bases). The CDR3 is made up of 16 amino acids. Germline CDR1 reads MGHRA; CDR2 reads YSYEKL. V was shortened by 0 bases and J by 6 bases, with 17 bases between the two germline ends. The CDR3 reads CASSQESGGGVQTQYF. The CDR3, as DNA: TGCGCCAGCAGCCAAGAGTCAGGAGGGGGGGTACAGACCCAGTACTTC.

J is TRBJ2-3 and V is TRBV7-9; 7 nucleotides match TRBD1. Germline CDR1 is SEHNR and CDR2 is FQNEAQ (reference sequence). This CDR3 is built from 15 residues. V shed 6 bases, J shed 2 bases, and the junction held 8 bases outside the gene matches. The CDR3 spells CASRGAGGTTDTQYF. Here the CDR3 DNA reads TGTGCCAGCAGGGGGGCAGGGGGAACCACAGATACGCAGTATTTT.

As regards this clonotype: Because the CDR3's place on the DNA is in doubt, the DNA is left out and the CDR3 is given as listed by TCRdb. V is TRBV5-1 and J is TRBJ2-7; the D segment call TRBD1 is taken from the table without a DNA check. The CDR3 numbers 14 amino acids, ends counted. The germline V gene has CDR1 SGHRS and CDR2 YFSETQ. The CDR3 sequence is CASVVGLGSYERYF.

This clonotype was counted only a few times. The V and J genes are TRBV5-4 and TRBJ2-3; 9 bases map to TRBD2. Per the germline V gene, CDR1 is SGHNT and CDR2 is YYREEE (reference sequence). CDR3 length: 15 residues. The V gene end was trimmed by 3 bases and the J gene end by 3 bases; junction bases not matched to a gene: 5. CDR3 loop: CASSYLAGVTDTQYF. The CDR3 DNA is TGTGCCAGCAGCTATTTAGCGGGGGTTACAGATACGCAGTATTTT.

The rearrangement links TRBV12-3 or TRBV12-4 to TRBJ2-5; D might be TRBD1 (6 bases). The V end was cut by 3 bases, the J end by 13 bases, with 18 bases between. The CDR3 length is 13 residues. The CDR3 region has the DNA TGTGCCAGCAGTTTTGGGGGCGCCCGGAGGTTGTACTTC. Its protein product is CASSFGGARRLYF.

Points on this clonotype: One end of the junction is discordant with germline, which a read error may explain. The chain is built from TRBV3-1 and TRBJ2-5; 9 bases line up with TRBD2. CDR1 is LGHDT, CDR2 YNNKEL, per germline (reference sequence). This CDR3 has 18 amino acids. Written as DNA, the CDR3 is TGTGCCAGCAACCAAGAGGGCCGGCTAGCGGGATACCAAGAGACCCAGTACTTC. Amino acid sequence: CASNQEGRLAGYQETQYF.

The chain couples TRBV27 to TRBJ2-1; 7 bases agree with TRBD1. V shed 2 bases and J 5 bases; nucleotides not matched to a gene: 6. This CDR3 spans 15 amino acids. CDR1 is MNHEY, CDR2 SMNVEV, per germline (reference sequence). CDR3 DNA: TGTGCCAGCAGTTTAAGAGAGACAGGGCACAATGAGCAGTTCTTC. This encodes CASSLRETGHNEQFF.

This sequence joins TRBV11-2 and TRBJ2-1; 7 bases line up with TRBD2. CDR1 SGHAT and CDR2 FQNNGV come from the germline V gene. V gave up 5 bases and J gave up 6 bases; unmatched junction bases: 7. The length of the CDR3 is 14 residues. CDR3 residues: CASSHLTSPNEQFF. For the CDR3, the DNA is TGTGCCAGCAGCCACCTGACTAGCCCCAATGAGCAGTTCTTC.

V is TRBV10-3 and J is TRBJ2-7, with TRBD1 identical over 7 bases. Germline CDR1 reads ENHRY; CDR2 reads SYGVKD. The CDR3 loop spans 13 amino acids. J lost 7 bases, V lost 10 bases, and 13 bases had no gene match. CDR3 protein: CATQFRDSDEQYF. CDR3 DNA sequence: TGTGCCACCCAATTCCGGGACAGCGATGAGCAGTACTTC.

This clonotype has only a few counts. CDR3 nucleotides: TGTGCCAACGGACTAGCGGGGGATGAGACCCAGTACTTC. The encoded protein is CANGLAGDETQYF. This rearrangement joins TRBV6-1 to TRBJ2-5; 13 bases line up with TRBD2. Germline V CDR1 and CDR2: MNHNS, SASEGT. The CDR3 runs 13 residues. J gave up 5 bases and V 10 bases, and 4 bases lay outside the gene matches.

This clonotype was counted ten times or more. The chain uses TRBV11-2 and TRBJ2-7, with a weak D call TRBD1 (5 bases). Trimming took 0 bases from V and 3 from J, leaving 15 bases between them. Germline V gene lookup returns CDR1 SGHAT and CDR2 FQNNGV. This CDR3 is built from 16 residues. The CDR3 is CASSLDPQGLRYEQYF. CDR3 in DNA: TGTGCCAGCAGCTTAGATCCCCAGGGCCTACGCTACGAGCAGTACTTC. Full variable domain (rest looked up from reference TRBV11-2 and TRBJ2-7): EAGVAQSPRYKIIEKRQSVAFWCNPISGHATLYWYQQILGQGPKLLIQFQNNGVVDDSQLPKDRFSAERLKGVDSTLKIQPAKLEDSAVYLCASSLDPQGLRYEQYFGPGTRLTVT.

The genes are TRBV7-3 and TRBJ1-2; 7 positions agree with TRBD1. The V gene end was trimmed by 2 bases and the J gene end by 8 bases; junction bases not matched to a gene: 11. CDR1 is SGHTA and CDR2 is FQGTGA in the germline V gene. The CDR3 is 15 amino acids. The CDR3 sequence is CASSLGSQGVRGYTF. The CDR3 DNA follows: TGTGCCAGCAGCTTAGGGAGTCAGGGGGTGCGCGGCTACACCTTC.

This clonotype has a single count. The rearrangement links TRBV27 to TRBJ2-7; 8 bases match TRBD2. CDR3 length: 15 residues. J was trimmed by 0 bases and V by 8 bases; bases with no gene match: 9. The germline gives CDR1 MNHEY, CDR2 SMNVEV (reference sequence). This CDR3 is CASANGGRNSYEQYF. The CDR3 bases are TGTGCCAGCGCCAATGGCGGGAGGAACTCCTACGAGCAGTACTTC.